This TCR beta chain was identified during a study of T cell repertoires in cytomegalovirus infection (dated 2019 in TCRdb). Regarding the complete study: Donor HLA type was relevant to the analysis, as public TCR beta signatures indicated carriage of CMV infection together with the matching HLA type.

Its CDR3 holds 16 amino acids, cysteine through phenylalanine. Here the CDR3 DNA is all that survives: 48 bases in frame from base 1. The V end loses 1 base and the J end loses 0 bases, and a stretch of 10 bases separates them. The germline V gene supplies CDR1 SGHVS and CDR2 FQNEAQ. This clonotype was counted ten times or more. Its cognate antigen has yet to be identified. No base-level quality is on record; no much larger clone is a single base apart. The listed sequencing device is Illumina HiSeq 1500. TCRdb took the public reads, trimmed them with fastp at Q25, ran MiXCR for clone calling and kept in-frame beta chains. One record per CDR3 amino acid sequence lists the most common genes and DNA. In this sample the table shows 250,000 or so distinct CDR3 sequences, roughly 10% of which occur a single time. The ten largest clones capture about 15% of the sample. What the authors observed across the whole study: In both this cohort and an independent cohort of more than 350 donors, the cumulative frequency of public TCR beta family members distinguished carriers of CMV infection plus the relevant HLA type. The ex vivo response was dominated by HLA-C-restricted CMV-specific TCR beta clonotypes, which also provided the single most frequent clonotype in two of eight donors.

This TCR derives from a human donor in good health (CMV status not recorded). Some clones in this sample may be carry-over from other donors' samples. The source material was PBMCs. Recombination connected TRBV7-8 to TRBJ1-5, with no reliable assignment of the D segment. The nucleotide sequence reads as follows: TGTGCCAGCAGCTTAGAAAATCCCTATAGCAATCAGCCCCAGCATTTT. Its protein product is CASSLENPYSNQPQHF.